This entry lists 11 T cell receptor beta chains sequenced from one sample in a study of graft-versus-host responses after intestinal transplantation. Only in-frame clones appear in the TCRdb table, and some are missing; sequencing was by immunoSEQ multiplex PCR. The table includes about 120,000 clones, approximately 95% detected once. For these TCRs, the target antigens are not known. Here the sequenced sample was unstimulated CD4+ T cells sorted from spleen or lymph node cells, taken before intestinal transplant. The receptors shown here come from a human donor who received an intestinal transplant.

The chain employs TRBV6-1 and TRBJ2-5, with TRBD1 matching 7 bases. The CDR3 has 18 residues. Looked up from germline, CDR1 is MNHNS and CDR2 is SASEGT. J lost 4 bases, V lost 3 bases, and 17 bases had no gene match. This CDR3 reads CASSEIPKTGSRGETQYF. CDR3 DNA: TGTGCCAGCAGTGAGATTCCGAAGACAGGGAGCCGGGGAGAGACCCAGTACTTC.

The chain carries TRBV5-1 and TRBJ1-1; 9 nucleotides match TRBD1. Unmatched junction bases numbered 16, after V lost 5 bases and J lost 5 bases. CDR1 and CDR2 (germline): SGHRS, YFSETQ. The CDR3 has 17 residues. The DNA of the CDR3 is TGCGCCAGCAGTTACGGGGGGTTGCGGGACAGGGATACTGAAGCTTTCTTT. As protein: CASSYGGLRDRDTEAFF. Full variable domain (outside the CDR3, taken from reference TRBV5-1 and TRBJ1-1): KAGVTQTPRYLIKTRGQQVTLSCSPISGHRSVSWYQQTPGQGLQFLFEYFSETQRNKGNFPGRFSGRQFSNSRSEMNVSTLELGDSALYLCASSYGGLRDRDTEAFFGQGTRLTVV.

In this sample, this clone turned up once. The V call is TRBV7-9, the J call TRBJ2-5, with 12 bases aligning to TRBD2. There are 17 residues in the CDR3. The trim removed 5 bases at V and 5 bases at J, leaving 12 bases unmatched. The V gene's germline CDR1 is SEHNR and CDR2 FQNEAQ (reference sequence). DNA for the CDR3: TGTGCCAGCAGCCGAGGGACTAGCGGGCTGGGGGCGGAGACCCAGTACTTC. Protein sequence: CASSRGTSGLGAETQYF.

The V and J genes are TRBV19 and TRBJ2-7, with D perhaps matching TRBD2 (6 bases). The germline CDR1 and CDR2 sequences are LNHDA and SQIVND (reference sequence). The CDR3 covers 14 residues. V was clipped by 4 bases and J by 3 bases, with 13 bases between them. The CDR3 coding sequence is TGTGCCAGTAGTAGTGGAGGGCGGGGCTACGAGCAGTACTTC. This codes for CASSSGGRGYEQYF.

The V gene is TRBV9, the J gene TRBJ1-2; tentatively, D is TRBD1 (6 bases). Between the trimmed V and J ends, which lost 4 bases and 8 bases, there was a span of 21 bases. The CDR3 contains 15 residues. Germline lookup yields CDR1 SGDLS and CDR2 YYNGEE. The CDR3 bases are TGTGCCAGCAGCCTTCGGACAGCGGTGGATTACGGCTACACCTTC. Its protein is CASSLRTAVDYGYTF.

The chain recombines TRBV29-1 with TRBJ2-7, with a weak D call TRBD2 (6 bases). The germline V gene encodes CDR1 SQVTM and CDR2 ANQGSEA. V lost 4 bases to trimming and J lost 7 bases, with 23 bases between them. CDR3 length: 15 residues. Here the CDR3 reads CSVGRNRREWVEQYF. In DNA form, the CDR3 reads TGCAGCGTTGGCAGAAATCGGAGGGAGTGGGTAGAGCAGTACTTC.

This clone showed up just once. J is TRBJ2-1 and V is TRBV9; TRBD2 is a possible D gene (6 bases). The CDR3 runs to 14 residues. Germline CDR1 is SGDLS and CDR2 is YYNGEE. With 2 bases removed from V and 8 bases from J, the gap between germline ends came to 14 bases. For the CDR3, the DNA is TGTGCCAGCAGCGTCACTAGCAGTAACGATGAGCAGTTCTTC. Protein product: CASSVTSSNDEQFF.

The rearrangement links TRBV4-1 to TRBJ2-7, with a possible D match to TRBD2 (6 bases). CDR3 size: 16 residues. CDR1 and CDR2 from the germline V gene are MGHRA and YSYEKL. V was trimmed by 4 bases and J by 5 bases, leaving 21 bases between them. The CDR3 DNA sequence: TGCGCCAGCAGCCGGGGGGAGATACTCCCTCCGCACGAGCAGTACTTC. Protein sequence: CASSRGEILPPHEQYF.

The chain uses TRBV7-8 and TRBJ2-3; D is unclear. CDR3 size: 15 residues. Germline CDR1 and CDR2: SGHVS and FQNEAQ. V dropped 5 bases and J dropped 0 bases, with 12 bases sitting between them. This CDR3 reads CASSHVGQSTDTQYF. CDR3 in DNA: TGTGCCAGCAGCCACGTTGGCCAGAGCACAGATACGCAGTATTTT.

V and J are TRBV12-5 and TRBJ2-2; 7 bases line up with TRBD1. Germline CDR1 reads LGHNT; CDR2 reads FRNRAP. With 1 base clipped from V and 5 bases from J, the junction kept 1 base outside the gene matches. The length of the CDR3 is 14 residues. The CDR3 DNA is TGTGCTAGTGGTTTGGGACAGGGAACCGGGGAGCTGTTTTTT. It encodes CASGLGQGTGELFF.

This chain joins TRBV10-2 and TRBJ2-7; D gene uncertain. Germline values: CDR1 WSHSY, CDR2 SAAADI. The CDR3 spans 16 residues. V gave up 3 bases and J gave up 7 bases, with 22 bases separating them. The CDR3 nucleotides are TGCGCCAGCAGTGAAGCATTGGTGCGTTCACGCCTAGAGCAGTACTTC. Translating gives CASSEALVRSRLEQYF.